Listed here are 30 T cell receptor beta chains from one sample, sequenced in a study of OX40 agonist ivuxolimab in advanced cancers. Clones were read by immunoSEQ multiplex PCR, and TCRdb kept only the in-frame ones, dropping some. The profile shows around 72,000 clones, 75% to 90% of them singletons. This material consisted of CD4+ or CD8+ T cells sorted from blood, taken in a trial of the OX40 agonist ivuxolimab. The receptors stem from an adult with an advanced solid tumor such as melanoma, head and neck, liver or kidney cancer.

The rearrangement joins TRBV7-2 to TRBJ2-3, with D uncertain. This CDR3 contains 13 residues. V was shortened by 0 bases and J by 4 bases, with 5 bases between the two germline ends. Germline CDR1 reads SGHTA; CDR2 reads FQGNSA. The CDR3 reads CASSLAYPDTQYF. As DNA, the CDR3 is TGTGCCAGCAGCTTAGCTTACCCAGATACGCAGTATTTT.

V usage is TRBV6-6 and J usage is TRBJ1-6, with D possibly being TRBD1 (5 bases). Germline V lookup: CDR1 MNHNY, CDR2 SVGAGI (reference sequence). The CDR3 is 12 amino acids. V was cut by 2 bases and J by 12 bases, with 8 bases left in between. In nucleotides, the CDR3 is TGTGCCAGCAGTTACGCGGGGCTACCCCTCCACTTT. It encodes CASSYAGLPLHF.

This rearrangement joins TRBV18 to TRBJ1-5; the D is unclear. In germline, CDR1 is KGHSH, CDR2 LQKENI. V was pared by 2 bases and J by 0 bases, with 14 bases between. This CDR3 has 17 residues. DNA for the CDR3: TGTGCCAGCTCACCAGTAGGTGCACTGAATAGCAATCAGCCCCAGCATTTT. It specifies CASSPVGALNSNQPQHF.

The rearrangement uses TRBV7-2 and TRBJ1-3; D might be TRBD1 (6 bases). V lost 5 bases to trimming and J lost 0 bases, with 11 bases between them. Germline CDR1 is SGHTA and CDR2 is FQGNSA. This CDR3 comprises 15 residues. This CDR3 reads CASSPFRGSGNTIYF. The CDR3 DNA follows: TGTGCCAGCAGCCCTTTCAGGGGCTCTGGAAACACCATATATTTT.

The CDR3 nucleotides are TGTGCCAGCAGTGAGAAGCGGGGGGGCTTTCCTAAGGAGCAGTTCTTC. The encoded protein is CASSEKRGGFPKEQFF. This chain links TRBV6-1 with TRBJ2-1; 10 bases align to TRBD2. CDR1 and CDR2 from the germline V gene are MNHNS and SASEGT. The CDR3 has 16 residues. Trimming removed 3 bases from V and 10 bases from J; junction bases left unmatched: 12.

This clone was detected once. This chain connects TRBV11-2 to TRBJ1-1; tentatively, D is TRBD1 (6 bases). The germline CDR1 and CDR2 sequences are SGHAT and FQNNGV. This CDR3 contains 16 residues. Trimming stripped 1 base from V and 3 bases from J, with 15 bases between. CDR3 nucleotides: TGTGCCAGCAGCTTAGGGCAGGGGAGGTGGGACACTGAAGCTTTCTTT. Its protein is CASSLGQGRWDTEAFF.

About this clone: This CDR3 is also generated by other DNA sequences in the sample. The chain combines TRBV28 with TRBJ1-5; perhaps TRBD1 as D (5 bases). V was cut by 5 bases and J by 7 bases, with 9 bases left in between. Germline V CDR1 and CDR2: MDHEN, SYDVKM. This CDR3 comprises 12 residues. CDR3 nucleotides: TGTGCCAGCAGTCTCCGGGGCCAGCCCCAGCATTTT. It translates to CASSLRGQPQHF. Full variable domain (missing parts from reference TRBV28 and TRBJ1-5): DVKVTQSSRYLVKRTGEKVFLECVQDMDHENMFWYRQDPGLGLRLIYFSYDVKMKEKGDIPEGYSVSREKKERFSLILESASTNQTSMYLCASSLRGQPQHFGDGTRLSIL.

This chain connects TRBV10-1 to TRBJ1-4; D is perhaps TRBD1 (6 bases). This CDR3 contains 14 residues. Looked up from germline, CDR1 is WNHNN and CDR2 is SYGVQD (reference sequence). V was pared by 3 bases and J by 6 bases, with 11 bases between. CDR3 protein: CASSDSGADEKLFF. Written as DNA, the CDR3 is TGCGCCAGCAGTGACTCAGGGGCCGATGAAAAACTGTTTTTT.

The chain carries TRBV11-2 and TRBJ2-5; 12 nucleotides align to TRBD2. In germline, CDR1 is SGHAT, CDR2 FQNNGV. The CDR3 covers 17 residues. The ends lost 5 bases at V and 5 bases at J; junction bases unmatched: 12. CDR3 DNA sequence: TGTGCCAGCAGCCAAGGGGCTAGCGGGGGGGCCGGTGAGACCCAGTACTTC. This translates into CASSQGASGGAGETQYF.

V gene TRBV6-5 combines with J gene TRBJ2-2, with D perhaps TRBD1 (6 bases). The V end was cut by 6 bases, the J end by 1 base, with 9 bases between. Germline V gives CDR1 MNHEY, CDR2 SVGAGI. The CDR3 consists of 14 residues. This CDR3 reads CASRGHLNTGELFF. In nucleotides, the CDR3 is TGTGCCAGCAGGGGACACCTGAACACCGGGGAGCTGTTTTTT.

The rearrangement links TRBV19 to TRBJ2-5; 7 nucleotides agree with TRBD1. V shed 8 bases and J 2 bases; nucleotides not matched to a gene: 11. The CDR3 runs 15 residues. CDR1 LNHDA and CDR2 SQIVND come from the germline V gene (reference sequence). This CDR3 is CASSSLGTAQETQYF. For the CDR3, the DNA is TGTGCCAGTTCTTCCCTCGGGACAGCTCAAGAGACCCAGTACTTC.

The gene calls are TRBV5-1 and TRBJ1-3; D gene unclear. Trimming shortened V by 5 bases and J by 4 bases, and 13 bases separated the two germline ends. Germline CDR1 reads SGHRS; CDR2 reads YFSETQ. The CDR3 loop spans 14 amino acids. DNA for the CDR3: TGCGCCAGCAGGTTAGAGGCATCCGGAAACACCATATATTTT. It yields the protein CASRLEASGNTIYF.

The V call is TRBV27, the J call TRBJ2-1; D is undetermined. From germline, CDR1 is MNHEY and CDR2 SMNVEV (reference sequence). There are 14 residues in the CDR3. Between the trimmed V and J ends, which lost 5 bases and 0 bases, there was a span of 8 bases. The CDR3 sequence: CASSTRSSYNEQFF. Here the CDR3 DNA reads TGTGCCAGCAGTACGCGAAGCTCCTACAATGAGCAGTTCTTC.

The CDR3 protein is CAISELDPAKNIQYF. DNA for the CDR3: TGTGCCATCAGTGAGTTGGACCCGGCCAAAAACATTCAGTACTTC. The chain uses TRBV10-3 and TRBJ2-4, with D unclear. Trimming took 1 base from V and 1 from J, leaving 8 bases between them. CDR1 and CDR2 from the germline V gene are ENHRY and SYGVKD. This CDR3 is built from 15 residues.

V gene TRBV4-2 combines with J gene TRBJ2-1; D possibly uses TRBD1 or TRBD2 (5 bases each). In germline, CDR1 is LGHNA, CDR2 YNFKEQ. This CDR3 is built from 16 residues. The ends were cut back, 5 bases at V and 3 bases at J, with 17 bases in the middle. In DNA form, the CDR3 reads TGTGCCAGCAGCGCCAGCCGGACTCAGGGCTACAATGAGCAGTTCTTC. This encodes CASSASRTQGYNEQFF.

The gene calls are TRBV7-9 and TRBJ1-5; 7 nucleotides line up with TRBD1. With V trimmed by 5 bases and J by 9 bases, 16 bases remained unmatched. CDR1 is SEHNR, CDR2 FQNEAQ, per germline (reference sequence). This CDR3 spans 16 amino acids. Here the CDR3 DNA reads TGTGCCAGCAGCCCAGAGCGCGGGACAGTACGGGGGCCCCAGCATTTT. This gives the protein CASSPERGTVRGPQHF.

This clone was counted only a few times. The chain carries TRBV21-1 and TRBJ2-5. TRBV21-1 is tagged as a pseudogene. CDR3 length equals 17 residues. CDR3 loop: CASSKGPIPGPQETQYF. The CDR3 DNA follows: TGTGCCAGCAGCAAAGGACCTATACCGGGACCCCAAGAGACCCAGTACTTC.

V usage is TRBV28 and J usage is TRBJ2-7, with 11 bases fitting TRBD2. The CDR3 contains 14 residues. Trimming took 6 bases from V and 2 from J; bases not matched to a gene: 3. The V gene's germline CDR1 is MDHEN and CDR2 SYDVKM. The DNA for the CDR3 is TGTGCCAGCAGATTTAGCGGGGGGGCCTACGAGCAGTACTTC. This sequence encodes CASRFSGGAYEQYF. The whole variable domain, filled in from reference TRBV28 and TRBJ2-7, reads DVKVTQSSRYLVKRTGEKVFLECVQDMDHENMFWYRQDPGLGLRLIYFSYDVKMKEKGDIPEGYSVSREKKERFSLILESASTNQTSMYLCASRFSGGAYEQYFGPGTRLTVT.

The CDR3 nucleotides read TGTGCCAGCAGCATCATGACAGCGATTAATGAAAAACTGTTTTTT. This encodes CASSIMTAINEKLFF. The chain links TRBV7-2 to TRBJ1-4; D might be TRBD1 (5 bases). The V end was cut by 5 bases, the J end by 4 bases, with 14 bases between. The V gene's germline CDR1 is SGHTA and CDR2 FQGNSA. The CDR3 contains 15 residues.

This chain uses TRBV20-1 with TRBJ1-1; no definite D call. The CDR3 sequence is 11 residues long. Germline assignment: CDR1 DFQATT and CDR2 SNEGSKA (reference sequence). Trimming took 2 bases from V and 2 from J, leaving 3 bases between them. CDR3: CSARYNTEAFF. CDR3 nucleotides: TGCAGTGCTAGATATAACACTGAAGCTTTCTTT.

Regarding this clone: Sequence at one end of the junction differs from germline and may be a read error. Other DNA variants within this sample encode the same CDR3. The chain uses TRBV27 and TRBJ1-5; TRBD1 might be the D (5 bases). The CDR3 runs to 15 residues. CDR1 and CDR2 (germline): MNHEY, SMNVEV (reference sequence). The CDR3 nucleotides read TGTGCTAGCAGTTTATCTATTGGGGCCGGGCAGCCCCAGCATTTT. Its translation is CASSLSIGAGQPQHF.

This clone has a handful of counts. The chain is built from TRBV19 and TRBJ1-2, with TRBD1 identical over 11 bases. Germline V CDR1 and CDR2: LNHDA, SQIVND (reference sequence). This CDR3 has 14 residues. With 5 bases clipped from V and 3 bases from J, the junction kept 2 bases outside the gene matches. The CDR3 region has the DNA TGTGCCAGTAGTCCGGGACAGGGGGACTATGGCTACACCTTC. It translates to CASSPGQGDYGYTF.

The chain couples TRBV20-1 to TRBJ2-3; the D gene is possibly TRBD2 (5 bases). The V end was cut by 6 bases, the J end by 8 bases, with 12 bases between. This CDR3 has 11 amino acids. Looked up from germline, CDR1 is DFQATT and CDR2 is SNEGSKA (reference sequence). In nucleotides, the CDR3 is TGCAGTGCCCTATATCGGGGTACGCAGTATTTT. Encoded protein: CSALYRGTQYF.

CDR3 bases: TGTGCCAGCAGCTGGGCCGGAGGGCAATTCGGGAATGAGCAGTTCTTC. Protein product: CASSWAGGQFGNEQFF. The chain uses TRBV7-2 and TRBJ2-1; D is possibly TRBD2 (6 bases). The CDR3 is 16 amino acids. Trimming shortened V by 4 bases and J by 7 bases, and 20 bases separated the two germline ends. CDR1 and CDR2 from the germline V gene are SGHTA and FQGNSA.

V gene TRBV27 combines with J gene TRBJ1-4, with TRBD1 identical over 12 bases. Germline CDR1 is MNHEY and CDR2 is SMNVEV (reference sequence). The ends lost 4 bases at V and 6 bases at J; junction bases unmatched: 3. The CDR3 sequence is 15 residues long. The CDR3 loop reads CASSSGTGGYEKLFF. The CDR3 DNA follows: TGTGCCAGCAGTTCAGGGACAGGGGGCTATGAAAAACTGTTTTTT.

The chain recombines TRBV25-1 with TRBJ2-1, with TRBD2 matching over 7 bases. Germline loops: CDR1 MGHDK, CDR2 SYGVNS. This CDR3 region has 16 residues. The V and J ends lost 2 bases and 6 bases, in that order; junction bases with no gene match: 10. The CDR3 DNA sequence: TGTGCCAGCAGTGAAAGGGCAGGGAGGGGTGTCAATGAGCAGTTCTTC. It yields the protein CASSERAGRGVNEQFF.

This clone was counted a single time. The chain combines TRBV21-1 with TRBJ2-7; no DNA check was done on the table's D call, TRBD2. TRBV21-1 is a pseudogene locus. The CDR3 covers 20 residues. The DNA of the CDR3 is TGTGCCAGCAGCAAATATTCGGGACTAGCGGGAGGTCCAAGCTCCTACGAGCAGTACTTC. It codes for CASSKYSGLAGGPSSYEQYF.

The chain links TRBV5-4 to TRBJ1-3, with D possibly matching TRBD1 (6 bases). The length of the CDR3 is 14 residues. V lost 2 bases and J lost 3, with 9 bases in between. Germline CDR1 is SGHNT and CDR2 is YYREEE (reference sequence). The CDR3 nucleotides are TGTGCCAGCAGCTTAACAGGGCATGGAAACACCATATATTTT. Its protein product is CASSLTGHGNTIYF.

The CDR3 is CASSVVGYEQYF. For the CDR3, the DNA is TGCGCCAGCAGCGTTGTGGGCTACGAGCAGTACTTC. V gene TRBV5-1 combines with J gene TRBJ2-7; D is undetermined. Germline CDR1 and CDR2: SGHRS and YFSETQ. V was pared by 4 bases and J by 3 bases, with 8 bases between. The CDR3 has 12 residues.

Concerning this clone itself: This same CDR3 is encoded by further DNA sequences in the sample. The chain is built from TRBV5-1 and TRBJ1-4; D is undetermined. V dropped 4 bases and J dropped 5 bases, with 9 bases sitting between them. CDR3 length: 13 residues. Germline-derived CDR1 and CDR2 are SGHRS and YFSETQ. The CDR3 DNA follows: TGCGCCAGCAGCCTCGGCCCGAATGAAAAACTGTTTTTT. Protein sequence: CASSLGPNEKLFF. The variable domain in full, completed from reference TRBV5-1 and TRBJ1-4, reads KAGVTQTPRYLIKTRGQQVTLSCSPISGHRSVSWYQQTPGQGLQFLFEYFSETQRNKGNFPGRFSGRQFSNSRSEMNVSTLELGDSALYLCASSLGPNEKLFFGSGTQLSVL.